Shown below are 23 T cell receptor beta chains from a single sample sequenced in a study of identical twins. TCRdb called the 5' RACE reads again in MiXCR, with one record for every CDR3 protein. The sample lists hundreds of thousands of distinct CDR3 sequences; 21% were seen once. The sample also formed part of further work on T cells expressing NK-cell markers.

The sequencing input was PBMCs. These receptors all stem from a woman younger than 30 in good health.

The V and J genes are TRBV12-3 or TRBV12-4 and TRBJ2-3, with D perhaps TRBD1 or TRBD2 (6 bases each). V was trimmed by 1 base and J by 4 bases, leaving 18 bases between them. The CDR3 extends over 17 amino acids. The DNA for the CDR3 is TGTGCCAGCAGTTTAGGCGATGAAACTAGGGGGGCAGATACGCAGTATTTT. This gives the protein CASSLGDETRGADTQYF.

Only a few counts were recorded for this clonotype. The V call is TRBV7-7, the J call TRBJ2-1; D unresolved. Germline V gene data show CDR1 as SSHAT and CDR2 as FNYEAQ (reference sequence). V lost 5 bases and J lost 6, with 11 bases in between. This CDR3 is built from 13 residues. The CDR3, as DNA: TGTGCCAGCAGCATCGGACCGGGCAATGAGCAGTTCTTC. This encodes CASSIGPGNEQFF.

This clonotype was seen a few times. The chain carries TRBV4-3 and TRBJ2-6; no firm D call. V gave up 3 bases and J gave up 3 bases, with 6 bases separating them. The CDR3 runs 14 residues. Germline V gives CDR1 LGHNA, CDR2 YSLEER. The CDR3: CASSQEFGANVLTF. CDR3 nucleotide sequence: TGCGCCAGCAGCCAGGAGTTTGGGGCCAACGTCCTGACTTTC.

This chain links TRBV2 with TRBJ1-5; no firm D call. The germline V gene has CDR1 SNHLY and CDR2 FYNNEI. This CDR3 is built from 13 residues. V lost 4 bases, J lost 6 bases, and 10 bases lay in between. CDR3 amino acids: CASSGSLGQPQHF. The CDR3 DNA reads as TGTGCCAGCAGTGGCTCTCTGGGTCAGCCCCAGCATTTT.

The chain combines TRBV7-2 with TRBJ2-7; 8 nucleotides align to TRBD1. Germline values: CDR1 SGHTA, CDR2 FQGNSA. With 5 bases clipped from V and 7 bases from J, the junction kept 10 bases outside the gene matches. There are 14 residues in the CDR3. The CDR3 nucleotides are TGTGCCAGCAGCAGACTAGGGACAGGCCGGGAGCAGTACTTC. Translating gives CASSRLGTGREQYF.

There are many counts of this clonotype. This chain links TRBV12-3 or TRBV12-4 with TRBJ2-2, with 9 bases aligning to TRBD2. V lost 5 bases to trimming and J lost 0 bases; unmatched junction nucleotides: 4. The CDR3 covers 16 residues. The CDR3 DNA reads TGTGCCAGCAGTCCTGGACTAGCGTCGAACACCGGGGAGCTGTTTTTT. Protein product: CASSPGLASNTGELFF.

V and J are TRBV6-1 and TRBJ2-2, with TRBD2 matching over 10 bases. The J segment lost 4 bases and the V segment lost 5 bases, leaving 7 bases of the junction unmatched. Germline assignment: CDR1 MNHNS and CDR2 SASEGT. The CDR3 runs to 16 residues. DNA of the CDR3: TGTGCCAGCAGTCCGAGCGGGAGGGTGGGCACCGGGGAGCTGTTTTTT. Residues: CASSPSGRVGTGELFF.

The chain uses TRBV5-1 and TRBJ2-3; the match to TRBD2 covers 8 bases. Germline-derived CDR1 and CDR2 are SGHRS and YFSETQ. This CDR3 region has 16 residues. Trimming at V came to 1 base and at J to 2 bases, leaving 6 bases not matched to a gene. CDR3 sequence reads: CASSLRASGPTDTQYF. CDR3 nucleotides: TGCGCCAGCAGCTTGAGAGCTAGCGGGCCCACAGATACGCAGTATTTT. Combining the CDR3 with reference TRBV5-1 and TRBJ2-3 gives the whole variable domain KAGVTQTPRYLIKTRGQQVTLSCSPISGHRSVSWYQQTPGQGLQFLFEYFSETQRNKGNFPGRFSGRQFSNSRSEMNVSTLELGDSALYLCASSLRASGPTDTQYFGPGTRLTVL.

This chain links TRBV12-3 or TRBV12-4 with TRBJ2-3; weak D call: TRBD2 (6 bases). V was pared by 7 bases and J by 4 bases, with 21 bases between. The CDR3 totals 16 residues. The CDR3 bases are TGTGCCAGCACCTTTAGGTTGCGGGGTACTGCAGATACGCAGTATTTT. Translated: CASTFRLRGTADTQYF.

This clonotype has a handful of counts. J is TRBJ2-1 and V is TRBV20-1; D call uncertain. Trimming shortened V by 6 bases and J by 6 bases, and 24 bases separated the two germline ends. CDR3 size: 16 residues. The V gene's germline CDR1 is DFQATT and CDR2 SNEGSKA (reference sequence). The CDR3 reads CSAEDVARVRGNEQFF. The CDR3 DNA reads TGCAGTGCCGAAGACGTCGCTAGGGTTAGAGGCAATGAGCAGTTCTTC.

This clonotype was counted ten times or more. The genes are TRBV7-9 and TRBJ2-1, with D possibly matching TRBD2 (5 bases). Germline V gene sequence: CDR1 SEHNR, CDR2 FQNEAQ (reference sequence). This CDR3 is 12 amino acids long. V shed 3 bases and J shed 11 bases, with 11 bases lying between them. This CDR3 reads CASSLTSGQQFF. The DNA for the CDR3 is TGTGCCAGCAGCTTGACCAGCGGCCAGCAGTTCTTC.

The chain is built from TRBV7-2 and TRBJ2-4; D gene uncertain. The CDR3 extends over 16 amino acids. The germline V gene encodes CDR1 SGHTA and CDR2 FQGNSA. Trimming took 1 base from V and 2 from J, leaving 12 bases between them. The CDR3 nucleotides are TGTGCCAGCAGCTTAGAGACCTACTACTCCAAAAACATTCAGTACTTC. It yields the protein CASSLETYYSKNIQYF.

The rearrangement uses TRBV20-1 and TRBJ2-7, with D uncertain. The CDR3 covers 14 residues. From germline, CDR1 is DFQATT and CDR2 SNEGSKA (reference sequence). The V gene lost 0 bases and the J gene lost 0 bases, with 9 bases spanning the gap. The CDR3 sequence: CSARDSRSSYEQYF. DNA of the CDR3: TGCAGTGCTAGAGACTCTCGTTCCTCCTACGAGCAGTACTTC.

There are a few counts of this clonotype. The chain combines TRBV20-1 with TRBJ1-1; D not certain. The CDR3 sequence is 13 residues long. Germline CDR1 reads DFQATT; CDR2 reads SNEGSKA (reference sequence). Deletions cut 3 bases from V and 7 bases from J, with 15 bases between. This chain's CDR3 is CSASVLQELEAFF. CDR3 DNA sequence: TGCAGTGCTAGTGTTCTCCAAGAACTTGAAGCTTTCTTT.

The V call is TRBV15, the J call TRBJ1-2; D call uncertain. Trimming took 3 bases from V and 3 from J, leaving 5 bases between them. This CDR3 has 12 residues. From germline, CDR1 is LNHNV and CDR2 YYDKDF (reference sequence). As DNA, the CDR3 is TGTGCCACCAGCAGGGAGTACTATGGCTACACCTTC. This encodes CATSREYYGYTF. Complete variable domain (other parts from reference TRBV15 and TRBJ1-2): DAMVIQNPRYQVTQFGKPVTLSCSQTLNHNVMYWYQQKSSQAPKLLFHYYDKDFNNEADTPDNFQSRRPNTSFCFLDIRSPGLGDTAMYLCATSREYYGYTFGSGTRLTVV.

There are many counts of this clonotype. V gene TRBV12-3 or TRBV12-4 combines with J gene TRBJ2-3; D not certain. The CDR3 loop spans 11 amino acids. The germline V and J ends were trimmed by 3 bases and 6 bases, with 4 bases remaining between them. The CDR3 nucleotides read TGTGCCAGCAGTTTCTTTGATACGCAGTATTTT. Its translation is CASSFFDTQYF.

The rearrangement uses TRBV5-1 and TRBJ2-2, with D possibly TRBD1 on 5 matching bases. Trimming removed 6 bases at V and 0 bases at J, with 12 bases between. This CDR3 spans 15 amino acids. Germline V gene lookup returns CDR1 SGHRS and CDR2 YFSETQ. The CDR3 bases are TGCGCCAGCAATTATGGACATTCGAACACCGGGGAGCTGTTTTTT. It encodes CASNYGHSNTGELFF.

This clonotype was picked up many times. J is TRBJ2-7 and V is TRBV29-1; D remains unclear. There are 11 residues in the CDR3. The germline CDR1 and CDR2 sequences are SQVTM and ANQGSEA. The V end was cut by 4 bases, the J end by 4 bases, with 8 bases between. This chain's CDR3 is CSVVLGYEQYF. The CDR3 nucleotides are TGCAGCGTTGTGCTAGGATACGAGCAGTACTTC.

This clonotype was seen a handful of times. The gene calls are TRBV4-3 and TRBJ2-1; 8 bases match TRBD2. The germline CDR1 and CDR2 sequences are LGHNA and YSLEER. CDR3 length: 14 residues. After removal of 1 base from V and 8 bases from J, the junction contained 4 bases not matched to a gene. CDR3 in DNA: TGCGCCAGCAGCCAAGGAGGGACTAGGTATGAGCAGTTCTTC. This codes for CASSQGGTRYEQFF.

As concerns this clonotype: It may be a read error: a sequence one base away is much more abundant. The CDR3 does not close with the conserved phenylalanine or tryptophan, likely indicating a read error. The rearrangement links TRBV14 to TRBJ2-1; 9 nucleotides match TRBD2. With V trimmed by 4 bases and J by 7 bases, 5 bases remained unmatched. This CDR3 is 14 amino acids long. CDR1 SGHDN and CDR2 FVKESK come from the germline V gene. The CDR3: CASSPGTSRNEQFL. The CDR3 coding sequence is TGTGCCAGCAGCCCCGGGACTAGCCGGAATGAGCAGTTCTTA.

This chain uses TRBV10-3 with TRBJ1-2, with D hard to call. The ends were cut back, 0 bases at V and 8 bases at J, with 13 bases in the middle. CDR3 length equals 14 residues. Per the germline V gene, CDR1 is ENHRY and CDR2 is SYGVKD. CDR3 loop: CAISESGFSGGYTF. The CDR3 DNA reads TGTGCCATCAGTGAGTCGGGGTTTTCAGGCGGCTACACCTTC.

V and J are TRBV29-1 and TRBJ2-1; TRBD2 matches at 11 bases. The CDR3 is made up of 15 amino acids. From germline, CDR1 is SQVTM and CDR2 ANQGSEA. The J segment lost 3 bases and the V segment lost 7 bases, leaving 8 bases of the junction unmatched. CDR3 bases: TGCAGCGCCCGAACCGGGACTAGCGGCTACAATGAGCAGTTCTTC. It translates to CSARTGTSGYNEQFF.

This clonotype was recorded once. The chain links TRBV13 to TRBJ2-7; D is unresolved. CDR3 length equals 15 residues. The germline CDR1 and CDR2 sequences are PRHDT and FYEKMQ (reference sequence). The germline V and J ends were trimmed by 2 bases and 2 bases, with 13 bases remaining between them. CDR3 amino acids: CASSLYGTTTYEQYF. CDR3 nucleotides: TGTGCCAGCAGCTTATACGGCACTACTACCTACGAGCAGTACTTC.